Included here is one T cell receptor (beta chain) sequence, with context. The antigen remains undetermined. The entry originates in a study of Ad26.COV2.S vaccination and SARS-CoV-2 variants. About the research overall: Ad26.COV2.S given intramuscularly, once or twice 56 days apart. Study findings and constraints: In vaccinated individuals, spike-specific CD8+ and CD4+ T cell responses reportedly displayed substantial breadth. Vaccine and placebo recipients had comparable breadth of non-spike TCRs.

The V gene end was trimmed by 6 bases and the J gene end by 4 bases; junction bases not matched to a gene: 2. The CDR3 has 12 residues. The germline V gene encodes CDR1 MNHEY and CDR2 SVGAGI. Treatment in this sample: some 19 received Ad26.COV2.S at low or high dose, single or two shots; about 5 received placebo; per-sample allocation not given. Samples came from day 63 after the first vaccine or placebo injection. In the vaccine, an Ad26 vector expressed the SARS-CoV-2 spike of the Wuhan strain. The method was immunoSEQ multiplex PCR; TCRdb's version includes in-frame clones alone and lacks a portion of them. The sample contains hundreds of thousands of clones, roughly nine tenths of which appear only once.

V gene TRBV6-5 combines with J gene TRBJ1-2; TRBD1 matches at 7 bases. This receptor was taken from a person between 18 and 65 years old who received the Ad26.COV2.S COVID-19 vaccine or a placebo. The sequences come from peripheral blood, collected in a trial of Ad26.COV2.S vaccine versus placebo. CDR3 in amino acids: CASSRDSYGYTF. CDR3 DNA: TGTGCCAGCAGCCGGGACAGCTATGGCTACACCTTC.